Listed here is a single TCR beta chain. In the study's own analysis: Scientists estimated how many nucleated cells there were by amplifying reference gene primers. The repertoire was sequenced with immunoSEQ multiplex PCR; TCRdb's copy has only in-frame clones and lacks some. V and J calls plus clone size are reproduced from that table; the DNA served to infer D and trimming. This sample carries about 38,000 clones, 80% to 90% of them seen once, and the ten largest clones take less than 25%. The CDR3 totals 17 residues. CDR1 is MGHRA, CDR2 YSYEKL, per germline. Trimming pared 0 bases from V and 1 base from J, leaving 15 bases between. These data belong to a study of blood T cell repertoires in COVID-19.

The origin of this receptor is a man aged 45-65 years with active or convalescent COVID-19. The chain joins TRBV4-1 to TRBJ1-1, with D unresolved. The source material was peripheral blood. The CDR3 DNA reads TGCGCCAGCAGCCAAGAAGTAGTTAACAGACAGAACACTGAAGCTTTCTTT. Its translation: CASSQEVVNRQNTEAFF.